This paragraph reports one T cell receptor beta chain. Antigen: not known. This CDR3 spans 13 amino acids. Between the trimmed V and J ends, which lost 2 bases and 0 bases, there was a span of 6 bases. The germline V gene encodes CDR1 SGDLS and CDR2 YYNGEE. These data come from a study of OX40 agonist ivuxolimab in advanced cancers. Findings and limits, study-wide: The 0.1-3.0 mg/kg partial responders had among the lowest clonal expansion. Circulating CD4+ and CD8+ T cells showed clonal expansion by week 6 at 0.1 to 3.0 mg/kg. CD8+ T cells averaged more expanded clones than CD4+.

Only in-frame clones appear in the TCRdb table, and some are missing; sequencing was by immunoSEQ multiplex PCR. The table has about 62,000 clones, around four fifths seen once. This sequence was found in an adult with an advanced solid tumor such as melanoma, head and neck, liver or kidney cancer. V usage is TRBV9 and J usage is TRBJ2-7; no clear D gene. Sample: CD4+ or CD8+ T cells sorted from blood, taken in a trial of the OX40 agonist ivuxolimab. The CDR3 sequence is CASSVGDSYEQYF. DNA for the CDR3: TGTGCCAGCAGCGTCGGAGACTCCTACGAGCAGTACTTC.